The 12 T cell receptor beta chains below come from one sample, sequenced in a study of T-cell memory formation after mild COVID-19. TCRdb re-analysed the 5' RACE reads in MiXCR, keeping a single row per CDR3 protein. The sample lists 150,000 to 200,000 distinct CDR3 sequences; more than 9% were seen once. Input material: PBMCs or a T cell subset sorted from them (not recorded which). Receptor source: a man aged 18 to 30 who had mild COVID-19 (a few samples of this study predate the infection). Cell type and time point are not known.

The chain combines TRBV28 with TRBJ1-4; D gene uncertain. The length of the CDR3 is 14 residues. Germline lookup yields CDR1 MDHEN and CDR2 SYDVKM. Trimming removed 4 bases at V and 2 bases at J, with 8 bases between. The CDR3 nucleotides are TGTGCCAGCAGTTCCGGCCAGACTAATGAAAAACTGTTTTTT. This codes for CASSSGQTNEKLFF.

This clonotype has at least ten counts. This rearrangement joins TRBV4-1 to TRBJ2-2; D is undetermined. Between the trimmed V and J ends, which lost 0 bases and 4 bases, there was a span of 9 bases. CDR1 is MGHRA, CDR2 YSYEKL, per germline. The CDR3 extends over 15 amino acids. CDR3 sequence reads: CASSQEVAVTGELFF. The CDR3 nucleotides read TGCGCCAGCAGCCAAGAGGTGGCCGTCACCGGGGAGCTGTTTTTT.

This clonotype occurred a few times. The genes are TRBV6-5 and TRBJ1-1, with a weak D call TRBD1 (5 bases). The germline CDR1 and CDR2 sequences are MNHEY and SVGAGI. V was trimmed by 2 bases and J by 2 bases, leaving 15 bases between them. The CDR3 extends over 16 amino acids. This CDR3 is CASSYGLGQLNTEAFF. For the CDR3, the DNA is TGTGCCAGCAGTTACGGTTTGGGGCAGCTAAACACTGAAGCTTTCTTT.

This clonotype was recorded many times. The CDR3 DNA reads TGCAGCGTTTCCCGACCCCCGGGATTTAATGAGCAGTTCTTC. This gives the protein CSVSRPPGFNEQFF. J is TRBJ2-1 and V is TRBV29-1; tentatively, D is TRBD2 (5 bases). Germline assignment: CDR1 SQVTM and CDR2 ANQGSEA. The V and J ends lost 5 bases and 7 bases respectively, with 18 bases between them. The CDR3 length is 14 residues.

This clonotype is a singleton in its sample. The CDR3 nucleotides are TGCGCCAGCAGCTTGGTGGACAGAGGGGGGGCTTTCTTT. This encodes CASSLVDRGGAFF. V is TRBV5-1 and J is TRBJ1-1; D is perhaps TRBD1 (6 bases). The length of the CDR3 is 13 residues. The germline gives CDR1 SGHRS, CDR2 YFSETQ. The V and J ends lost 0 bases and 11 bases respectively, with 14 bases between them.

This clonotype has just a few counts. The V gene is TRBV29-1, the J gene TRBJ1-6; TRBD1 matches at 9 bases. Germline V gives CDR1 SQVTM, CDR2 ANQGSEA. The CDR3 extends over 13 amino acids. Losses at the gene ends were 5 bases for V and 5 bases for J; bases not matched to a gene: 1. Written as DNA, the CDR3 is TGCAGCGTTCGGGACAGGGATAATTCACCCCTCCACTTT. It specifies CSVRDRDNSPLHF. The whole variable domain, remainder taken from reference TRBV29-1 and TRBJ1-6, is SAVISQKPSRDICQRGTSLTIQCQVDSQVTMMFWYRQQPGQSLTLIATANQGSEATYESGFVIDKFPISRPNLTFSTLTVSNMSPEDSSIYLCSVRDRDNSPLHFGNGTRLTVT.

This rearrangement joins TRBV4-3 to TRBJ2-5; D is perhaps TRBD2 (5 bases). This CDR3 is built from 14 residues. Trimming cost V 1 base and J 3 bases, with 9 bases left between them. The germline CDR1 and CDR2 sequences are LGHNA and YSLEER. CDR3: CASSQGGLKETQYF. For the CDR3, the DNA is TGCGCCAGCAGCCAAGGCGGGCTAAAAGAGACCCAGTACTTC.

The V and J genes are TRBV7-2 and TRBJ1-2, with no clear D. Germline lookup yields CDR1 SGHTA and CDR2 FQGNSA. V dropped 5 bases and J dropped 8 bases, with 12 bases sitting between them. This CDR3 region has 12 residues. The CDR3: CASSQVRVGYTF. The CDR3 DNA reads TGTGCCAGCAGCCAGGTCCGGGTGGGCTACACCTTC. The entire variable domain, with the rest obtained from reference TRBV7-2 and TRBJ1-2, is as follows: GAGVSQSPSNKVTEKGKDVELRCDPISGHTALYWYRQSLGQGLEFLIYFQGNSAPDKSGLPSDRFSAERTGGSVSTLTIQRTQQEDSAVYLCASSQVRVGYTFGSGTRLTVV.

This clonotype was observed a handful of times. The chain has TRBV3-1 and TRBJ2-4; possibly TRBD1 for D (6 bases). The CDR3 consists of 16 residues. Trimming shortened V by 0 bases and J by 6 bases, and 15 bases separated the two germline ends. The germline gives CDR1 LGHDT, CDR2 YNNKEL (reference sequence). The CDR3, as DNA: TGTGCCAGCAGCCAAGATCCTTCAGGGGCGGGAAACATTCAGTACTTC. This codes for CASSQDPSGAGNIQYF.

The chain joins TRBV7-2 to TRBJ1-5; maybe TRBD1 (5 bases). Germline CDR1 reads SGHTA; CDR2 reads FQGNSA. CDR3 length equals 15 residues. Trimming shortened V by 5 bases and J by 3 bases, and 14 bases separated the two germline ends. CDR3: CASSPQGTVNQPQHF. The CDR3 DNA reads TGTGCCAGCAGCCCTCAGGGTACAGTCAATCAGCCCCAGCATTTT.

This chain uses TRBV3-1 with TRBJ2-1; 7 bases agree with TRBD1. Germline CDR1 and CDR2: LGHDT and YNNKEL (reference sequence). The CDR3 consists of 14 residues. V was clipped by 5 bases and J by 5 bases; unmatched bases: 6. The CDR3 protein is CASSYSGTDNEQFF. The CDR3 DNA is TGTGCCAGCAGCTACTCCGGGACAGACAATGAGCAGTTCTTC.

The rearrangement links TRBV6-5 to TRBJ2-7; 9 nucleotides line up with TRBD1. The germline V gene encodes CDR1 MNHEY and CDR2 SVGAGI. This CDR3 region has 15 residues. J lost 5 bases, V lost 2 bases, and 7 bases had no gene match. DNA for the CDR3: TGTGCCAGCAGTTACGGGACAGGGAGGATTCACGAGCAGTACTTC. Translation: CASSYGTGRIHEQYF.